One and the same sample provided the 22 T cell receptor beta chains below, sequenced in a study of T cell repertoires in cytomegalovirus infection (dated by TCRdb to the late 2010s). Taken with the paper, the label for treatment or condition translates to: in vitro stimulation with specific CMV peptide epitopes to enrich CMV-specific T cells. Sequencing was performed on an Illumina HiSeq 1500. TCRdb reanalyzed the raw reads on its own, using fastp at Q25 for trimming and MiXCR for clone calling, and kept in-frame beta chains. Identical CDR3 proteins give one entry, which carries the most common genes and DNA. The sample data list a few hundred thousand distinct CDR3 sequences, and around a third of these were observed just once. 15% to 20% of the sample is held by the ten biggest clonotypes. No antigen is known for these receptors. The sample here was cultured PBMCs, taken from culture after CMV antigen stimulation. The receptors were sampled from a human donor in good health (CMV status not recorded). Some clones in this sample may be carry-over from other donors' samples.

This clonotype was picked up a small number of times. The V call is TRBV12-5, the J call TRBJ2-3; D remains ambiguous. CDR1 LGHNT and CDR2 FRNRAP come from the germline V gene. The CDR3 totals 12 residues. With 5 bases removed from V and 11 bases from J, the gap between germline ends came to 14 bases. Here the CDR3 reads CASGVDGWMQYF. In DNA form, the CDR3 reads TGTGCTAGTGGTGTGGATGGGTGGATGCAGTATTTT. The full variable domain, with the rest looked up from reference TRBV12-5 and TRBJ2-3, is DARVTQTPRHKVTEMGQEVTMRCQPILGHNTVFWYRQTMMQGLELLAYFRNRAPLDDSGMPKDRFSAEMPDATLATLKIQPSEPRDSAVYFCASGVDGWMQYFGPGTRLTVL.

The table lists this clonotype with a few counts. The rearrangement joins TRBV7-8 to TRBJ1-6, with a tentative D call TRBD1 (6 bases). Trimming took off 5 bases at V and 2 bases at J, with 13 bases between the two ends. CDR1 and CDR2 (germline): SGHVS, FQNEAQ. This CDR3 contains 16 residues. CDR3 in amino acids: CASSTRGQTYNSPLHF. CDR3 DNA sequence: TGTGCCAGCAGCACCCGTGGACAGACCTATAATTCACCCCTCCACTTT.

The sample holds a few counts of this clonotype. The V and J genes are TRBV12-3 or TRBV12-4 and TRBJ2-5; 8 bases are shared with TRBD1. The CDR3 has 16 amino acids. After removal of 6 bases from V and 2 bases from J, the junction contained 11 bases not matched to a gene. CDR3 nucleotides: TGTGCCAGCAGCCCCCCGGGACAGGTGGGACAAGAGACCCAGTACTTC. The encoded protein is CASSPPGQVGQETQYF.

This clonotype was observed a few times. The rearrangement links TRBV6-1 to TRBJ2-3, with 7 nucleotides matching TRBD1. Germline values: CDR1 MNHNS, CDR2 SASEGT. The length of the CDR3 is 17 residues. The V and J ends lost 7 bases and 6 bases, in that order; junction bases with no gene match: 19. CDR3 DNA: TGTGCCAGCAAAGGGGATATGAGGGGGCAGAACTTTGATACGCAGTATTTT. Protein sequence: CASKGDMRGQNFDTQYF.

The chain carries TRBV6-2 or TRBV6-3 and TRBJ2-3; maybe TRBD2 (5 bases). Trimming removed 4 bases from V and 0 bases from J, with 11 bases in between. CDR1 MNHEY and CDR2 SVGEGT come from the germline V gene. This CDR3 has 15 amino acids. CDR3 residues: CASSWADSSTDTQYF. DNA of the CDR3: TGTGCCAGCAGTTGGGCGGACTCTAGCACAGATACGCAGTATTTT.

This clonotype was counted only a few times. The chain recombines TRBV19 with TRBJ2-2, with D unresolved. This CDR3 comprises 14 residues. V lost 4 bases, J lost 5 bases, and 11 bases lay in between. Germline CDR1 LNHDA, CDR2 SQIVND (reference sequence). Written as DNA, the CDR3 is TGTGCCAGTAGTAGTTTGGCGAGTACCGGGGAGCTGTTTTTT. Its protein product is CASSSLASTGELFF.

The chain is built from TRBV7-6 and TRBJ2-6, with unresolved D. Germline lookup yields CDR1 SGHVS and CDR2 FNYEAQ. The V end was cut by 1 base, the J end by 0 bases, with 4 bases between. This CDR3 region has 15 residues. The CDR3 loop is CASSLVLSGANVLTF. In nucleotides, the CDR3 is TGTGCCAGCAGCTTAGTTCTCTCTGGGGCCAACGTCCTGACTTTC. Using reference TRBV7-6 and TRBJ2-6 for the parts outside the CDR3, the full variable domain is GAGVSQSPRYKVTKRGQDVALRCDPISGHVSLYWYRQALGQGPEFLTYFNYEAQQDKSGLPNDRFSAERPEGSISTLTIQRTEQRDSAMYRCASSLVLSGANVLTFGAGSRLTVL.

This clonotype occurred many times. The rearrangement uses TRBV7-2 and TRBJ1-1; a weak D match, TRBD1 (5 bases). The CDR3 spans 16 residues. V lost 5 bases and J 5 bases, leaving 21 bases between the germline ends. In germline, CDR1 is SGHTA, CDR2 FQGNSA. The DNA of the CDR3 is TGTGCCAGCAGCCCGGATCGGAGGGGAGTGGAGACTGAAGCTTTCTTT. It is translated as CASSPDRRGVETEAFF.

The chain links TRBV20-1 to TRBJ1-1, with no clear D. Trimming stripped 5 bases from V and 4 bases from J, with 14 bases between. Germline V CDR1 and CDR2: DFQATT, SNEGSKA (reference sequence). CDR3 length: 13 residues. CDR3 DNA sequence: TGCAGTGCTTGTGCGGGGAGCGGCACTGAAGCTTTCTTT. It specifies CSACAGSGTEAFF.

This clonotype was observed at least ten times. The gene calls are TRBV7-2 and TRBJ2-7; the match to TRBD2 covers 7 bases. The CDR3 is 20 residues long. J lost 3 bases, V lost 1 base, and 21 bases had no gene match. Looked up from germline, CDR1 is SGHTA and CDR2 is FQGNSA. CDR3 sequence: CASSLVVVGGHPIPRYEQYF. Here the CDR3 DNA reads TGTGCCAGCAGCTTAGTCGTCGTGGGAGGGCACCCGATCCCACGCTACGAGCAGTACTTC.

There are many counts of this clonotype. The rearrangement links TRBV7-2 to TRBJ1-5; D is unclear. The CDR3 covers 16 residues. Looked up from germline, CDR1 is SGHTA and CDR2 is FQGNSA. Trimming took 6 bases from V and 1 from J, leaving 16 bases between them. As DNA, the CDR3 is TGTGCCAGCAGTTTAACCGCCCTATTGAGCAATCAGCCCCAGCATTTT. Protein product: CASSLTALLSNQPQHF.

This chain joins TRBV6-6 and TRBJ2-1, with TRBD2 matching 10 bases. The V gene's germline CDR1 is MNHNY and CDR2 SVGAGI (reference sequence). The CDR3 has 14 residues. Trimming cost V 7 bases and J 6 bases; bases outside gene matches: 6. In DNA form, the CDR3 reads TGTGCCAGCATTTTGACTAGCGGGCGCAATGAGCAGTTCTTC. Translated: CASILTSGRNEQFF.

The V gene is TRBV27, the J gene TRBJ2-5; 7 bases fit TRBD1. The CDR3 is made up of 12 amino acids. V shed 6 bases and J 4 bases; nucleotides not matched to a gene: 2. Germline V gene sequence: CDR1 MNHEY, CDR2 SMNVEV (reference sequence). The CDR3 region has the DNA TGTGCCAGCAGAACAGGGGTAGAGACCCAGTACTTC. Its protein product is CASRTGVETQYF.

This clonotype was seen only a few times. The chain has TRBV7-8 and TRBJ2-7; D not certain. The length of the CDR3 is 12 residues. Trimming cost V 3 bases and J 5 bases, with 8 bases left between them. The V gene's germline CDR1 is SGHVS and CDR2 FQNEAQ. Here the CDR3 DNA reads TGTGCCAGCAGCTTCGATAGAGACGAGCAGTACTTC. It codes for CASSFDRDEQYF.

This chain uses TRBV2 with TRBJ2-1; no definite D call. CDR3 length: 16 residues. CDR1 and CDR2 from the germline V gene are SNHLY and FYNNEI. V shed 4 bases and J shed 1 base, with 14 bases lying between them. The chain's CDR3 is CASSVGVAVSYNEQFF. The DNA of the CDR3 is TGTGCCAGCAGTGTAGGTGTCGCGGTATCCTACAATGAGCAGTTCTTC.

This clonotype was seen more than once but under ten times. The chain uses TRBV7-9 and TRBJ1-2; D call uncertain. Between the trimmed V and J ends, which lost 6 bases and 6 bases, there was a span of 5 bases. The CDR3 totals 10 residues. From germline, CDR1 is SEHNR and CDR2 FQNEAQ (reference sequence). CDR3 nucleotide sequence: TGTGCCAGCAGACGTAATGGCTACACCTTC. This encodes CASRRNGYTF.

The chain employs TRBV4-1 and TRBJ2-2; the D is unclear. From germline, CDR1 is MGHRA and CDR2 YSYEKL. The CDR3 runs 12 residues. The germline V and J ends were trimmed by 0 bases and 8 bases, with 4 bases remaining between them. This CDR3 is CASSQDRGELFF. The CDR3 region has the DNA TGCGCCAGCAGCCAAGATCGAGGGGAGCTGTTTTTT.

The CDR3 spells CASSQEGRGQYEQYF. The DNA of the CDR3 is TGCGCCAGCAGCCAAGAGGGCAGGGGGCAGTACGAGCAGTACTTC. The chain couples TRBV4-3 to TRBJ2-7; 8 bases line up with TRBD1. Trimming took 0 bases from V and 4 from J; bases not matched to a gene: 5. In germline, CDR1 is LGHNA, CDR2 YSLEER. The CDR3 length is 15 residues.

This clonotype has at least ten counts. The chain couples TRBV4-2 to TRBJ2-1, with 10 nucleotides matching TRBD2. The V gene end was trimmed by 1 base and the J gene end by 8 bases; junction bases not matched to a gene: 8. The CDR3 consists of 16 residues. Germline V gene lookup returns CDR1 LGHNA and CDR2 YNFKEQ. The CDR3, as DNA: TGTGCCAGCAGCCAAGGGTCCAGCGGGAGGGGGGATGAGCAGTTCTTC. This translates into CASSQGSSGRGDEQFF.

The V call is TRBV19, the J call TRBJ2-1; TRBD2 matches at 7 bases. The J segment lost 6 bases and the V segment lost 5 bases, leaving 16 bases of the junction unmatched. The CDR3 loop spans 17 amino acids. In germline, CDR1 is LNHDA, CDR2 SQIVND (reference sequence). This CDR3 reads CASSPLGGAGAFNEQFF. DNA for the CDR3: TGTGCCAGTAGTCCATTGGGTGGGGCGGGAGCTTTCAATGAGCAGTTCTTC.

The genes are TRBV27 and TRBJ2-1; 8 positions agree with TRBD2. J lost 8 bases, V lost 3 bases, and 9 bases had no gene match. This CDR3 has 15 residues. Germline CDR1 reads MNHEY; CDR2 reads SMNVEV (reference sequence). CDR3: CASSFTGTRRDEQFF. CDR3 sequence (DNA): TGTGCCAGCAGTTTCACGGGGACTAGACGCGATGAGCAGTTCTTC.

The rearrangement uses TRBV27 and TRBJ2-6, with a possible D match to TRBD2 (5 bases). This CDR3 is built from 17 residues. Germline lookup yields CDR1 MNHEY and CDR2 SMNVEV (reference sequence). V lost 2 bases, J lost 0 bases, and 11 bases lay in between. In DNA, the CDR3 is TGTGCCAGCAGTTTAGTGTTCGCGGGCTCTGGGGCCAACGTCCTGACTTTC. Translation gives CASSLVFAGSGANVLTF.